The 26 T cell receptor beta chains presented below share a single source sample, sequenced in a study of blood T cell repertoires in COVID-19 (dated by TCRdb to 2018 to 2020). Library preparation employed the immunoSEQ multiplex PCR assay. Sourced from immuneACCESS, this table was stored by TCRdb with only in-frame sequences that have V and J called. A share of the clones is absent; for the studies checked, an unresolved V gene accounts for under half, and the remainder has no known explanation. A total of around 100,000 clones appear in this sample, 70% to 90% of them only once. 8.5% to 10% of the sample belongs to the ten largest clones. The sequenced sample was peripheral blood. Receptor source: a man aged 40-55 years with active or convalescent COVID-19.

The V call is TRBV19, the J call TRBJ2-2; tentative D call: TRBD2 (5 bases). This CDR3 is 16 amino acids long. Germline V CDR1 and CDR2: LNHDA, SQIVND (reference sequence). Trimming cost V 3 bases and J 7 bases, with 18 bases left between them. CDR3 loop: CASSISGSGTVGELFF. Here the CDR3 DNA reads TGTGCCAGTAGTATCTCGGGGAGTGGAACAGTCGGGGAGCTGTTTTTT.

This clone appeared many times. The chain carries TRBV25-1 and TRBJ1-5; D unresolved. V was trimmed by 4 bases and J by 4 bases, leaving 11 bases between them. Germline V CDR1 and CDR2: MGHDK, SYGVNS. The CDR3 length is 14 residues. Here the CDR3 DNA reads TGTGCCAGCAGTGGACCCGGCGGAAATCAGCCCCAGCATTTT. It translates to CASSGPGGNQPQHF. The variable domain in full, completed from reference TRBV25-1 and TRBJ1-5, reads EADIYQTPRYLVIGTGKKITLECSQTMGHDKMYWYQQDPGMELHLIHYSYGVNSTEKGDLSSESTVSRIRTEHFPLTLESARPSHTSQYLCASSGPGGNQPQHFGDGTRLSIL.

This chain joins TRBV9 and TRBJ2-3; TRBD2 agrees at 13 bases. V shed 1 base, J shed 4 bases, and the junction held 6 bases outside the gene matches. The CDR3 spans 17 residues. Germline values: CDR1 SGDLS, CDR2 YYNGEE. CDR3 nucleotides: TGTGCCAGCAGCGTAACTAGCGGGGGGGCCTCCCCAGATACGCAGTATTTT. Translation: CASSVTSGGASPDTQYF.

The chain employs TRBV4-1 and TRBJ2-7, with 9 positions matching TRBD2. Trimming at V came to 1 base and at J to 2 bases, leaving 3 bases not matched to a gene. There are 15 residues in the CDR3. The germline gives CDR1 MGHRA, CDR2 YSYEKL. The CDR3 region is CASSQAGTSPYEQYF. The CDR3 nucleotides are TGCGCCAGCAGCCAAGCCGGGACTAGCCCCTACGAGCAGTACTTC.

V and J are TRBV14 and TRBJ1-2; D is unresolved. V lost 1 base and J lost 6, with 15 bases in between. Germline V CDR1 and CDR2: SGHDN, FVKESK. The CDR3 contains 15 residues. CDR3 bases: TGTGCCAGCAGCCAAGGCTCGTCGCCCGGGAATGGCTACACCTTC. Translation: CASSQGSSPGNGYTF. The whole variable domain, filled in from reference TRBV14 and TRBJ1-2, reads EAGVTQFPSHSVIEKGQTVTLRCDPISGHDNLYWYRRVMGKEIKFLLHFVKESKQDESGMPNNRFLAERTGGTYSTLKVQPAELEDSGVYFCASSQGSSPGNGYTFGSGTRLTVV.

This chain links TRBV3-1 (or the pseudogene TRBV3-2) with TRBJ1-2, with a tentative D call TRBD1 (6 bases). V shed 1 base and J shed 3 bases, with 12 bases lying between them. The CDR3 covers 15 residues. Germline V gene lookup returns CDR1 LGHDT and CDR2 YNNKEL (reference sequence). The CDR3 sequence is CASSQGRQEHYGYTF. The CDR3 DNA is TGTGCCAGCAGCCAAGGAAGACAGGAACACTATGGCTACACCTTC.

The chain uses TRBV10-2 and TRBJ1-5; perhaps TRBD1 as D (6 bases). With 5 bases removed from V and 6 bases from J, the gap between germline ends came to 14 bases. The CDR3 has 14 residues. Looked up from germline, CDR1 is WSHSY and CDR2 is SAAADI. CDR3 coding DNA: TGCGCCAGCAGTCTGGCGGGGGCGGGTCAGCCCCAGCATTTT. Translated, it gives CASSLAGAGQPQHF.

Only one count was recorded for this clone. The chain links TRBV6-5 to TRBJ1-1; D perhaps matches TRBD1 (5 bases). CDR3 length: 13 residues. Germline loops: CDR1 MNHEY, CDR2 SVGAGI. V lost 6 bases and J lost 2, with 10 bases in between. DNA for the CDR3: TGTGCCAGCAGACCCGACAGCAACACTGAAGCTTTCTTT. Protein product: CASRPDSNTEAFF.

In its sample, this clone was seen once. The J gene is TRBJ1-4, the V gene TRBV30, with D unresolved. V was pared by 2 bases and J by 1 base, with 5 bases between. The CDR3 spans 13 residues. Germline V gene data show CDR1 as GTSNPN and CDR2 as SVGIG (reference sequence). The CDR3 DNA reads TGTGCCTGGAGTATTCGAACTAATGAAAAACTGTTTTTT. This gives the protein CAWSIRTNEKLFF.

Only a few counts were recorded for this clone. The chain uses TRBV4-3 and TRBJ2-1; D gene uncertain. The germline CDR1 and CDR2 sequences are LGHNA and YSLEER. There are 13 residues in the CDR3. V dropped 3 bases and J dropped 8 bases, with 11 bases sitting between them. The DNA of the CDR3 is TGCGCCAGCAGCCACCTGCGGTGGGATGAGCAGTTCTTC. This translates into CASSHLRWDEQFF.

This clone was found once. The V gene is TRBV5-1, the J gene TRBJ1-5; maybe TRBD1 (5 bases). Trimming took 4 bases from V and 5 from J, leaving 16 bases between them. The CDR3 is made up of 15 amino acids. CDR1 is SGHRS and CDR2 is YFSETQ in the germline V gene. The CDR3 nucleotides read TGCGCCAGCAGCCCTGGAGGAGGGGATCATCAGCCCCAGCATTTT. This encodes CASSPGGGDHQPQHF. Based on the CDR3 plus reference TRBV5-1 and TRBJ1-5, the full variable domain is KAGVTQTPRYLIKTRGQQVTLSCSPISGHRSVSWYQQTPGQGLQFLFEYFSETQRNKGNFPGRFSGRQFSNSRSEMNVSTLELGDSALYLCASSPGGGDHQPQHFGDGTRLSIL.

The sample holds one count of this clone. The chain employs TRBV30 and TRBJ2-4, with TRBD1 identical over 8 bases. The CDR3 is 15 amino acids. CDR1 and CDR2 (germline): GTSNPN, SVGIG (reference sequence). The V and J ends lost 5 bases and 1 base, in that order; junction bases with no gene match: 7. CDR3 DNA: TGTGCCTGGTCCTACAGGGACAGGGCCAAAAACATTCAGTACTTC. Amino acids: CAWSYRDRAKNIQYF.

The chain employs TRBV3-1 (or the pseudogene TRBV3-2) and TRBJ1-1; 9 bases are a match to TRBD1. Looked up from germline, CDR1 is LGHDT and CDR2 is YNNKEL (reference sequence). The V gene end was trimmed by 4 bases and the J gene end by 3 bases; junction bases not matched to a gene: 3. CDR3 length: 14 residues. The CDR3 reads CASSLQGADTEAFF. The CDR3 DNA follows: TGTGCCAGCAGCCTACAGGGGGCTGACACTGAAGCTTTCTTT.

The gene calls are TRBV7-9 and TRBJ2-7; TRBD1 agrees at 9 bases. With 5 bases clipped from V and 1 base from J, the junction kept 6 bases outside the gene matches. Germline-derived CDR1 and CDR2 are SEHNR and FQNEAQ (reference sequence). This CDR3 spans 15 amino acids. The CDR3 protein is CASSRTGTGSYEQYF. In nucleotides, the CDR3 is TGTGCCAGCAGCCGGACCGGGACAGGGTCCTACGAGCAGTACTTC. Drawing the rest from reference TRBV7-9 and TRBJ2-7, the complete variable domain is DTGVSQNPRHKITKRGQNVTFRCDPISEHNRLYWYRQTLGQGPEFLTYFQNEAQLEKSRLLSDRFSAERPKGSFSTLEIQRTEQGDSAMYLCASSRTGTGSYEQYFGPGTRLTVT.

This clone is a singleton in its sample. The chain links TRBV2 to TRBJ1-1; 8 bases agree with TRBD1. CDR3 size: 15 residues. Germline-derived CDR1 and CDR2 are SNHLY and FYNNEI. V shed 6 bases and J 1 base; nucleotides not matched to a gene: 7. CDR3 bases: TGTGCCAGCAGACCTACGGACAGGGCGAACACTGAAGCTTTCTTT. It yields the protein CASRPTDRANTEAFF.

This chain connects TRBV5-1 to TRBJ1-2; D is undetermined. Trimming shortened V by 2 bases and J by 6 bases, and 17 bases separated the two germline ends. The germline CDR1 and CDR2 sequences are SGHRS and YFSETQ. The CDR3 has 15 amino acids. The CDR3 DNA reads as TGCGCCAGCAGCTTCGGAGGACTCCAAACAGATGGCTACACCTTC. It encodes CASSFGGLQTDGYTF.

This clone was seen once. This rearrangement joins TRBV9 to TRBJ2-1; D ambiguous. The V and J ends lost 1 base and 8 bases respectively, with 4 bases between them. The germline V gene has CDR1 SGDLS and CDR2 YYNGEE. The CDR3 length is 11 residues. The CDR3 region is CASSVRDEQFF. CDR3 nucleotide sequence: TGTGCCAGCAGCGTACGGGATGAGCAGTTCTTC.

This chain links TRBV7-2 with TRBJ2-5; perhaps TRBD1 as D (6 bases). This CDR3 comprises 13 residues. Trimming cost V 1 base and J 5 bases, with 8 bases left between them. Germline V gives CDR1 SGHTA, CDR2 FQGNSA. The CDR3 nucleotides are TGTGCCAGCAGCTTAGGGGGGCGCGAGACCCAGTACTTC. Encoded protein: CASSLGGRETQYF.

The J gene is TRBJ2-2, the V gene TRBV5-5; 9 bases map to TRBD2. Trimming cost V 4 bases and J 5 bases; bases outside gene matches: 6. The germline V gene has CDR1 SGHKS and CDR2 YYEKEE (reference sequence). This CDR3 is built from 15 residues. CDR3 protein: CASSRAGGPTGELFF. The CDR3 DNA sequence: TGTGCCAGCAGCCGTGCGGGGGGGCCAACCGGGGAGCTGTTTTTT.

This rearrangement joins TRBV11-2 to TRBJ2-1; 13 nucleotides align to TRBD2. Germline values: CDR1 SGHAT, CDR2 FQNNGV. The CDR3 runs to 19 residues. V lost 4 bases to trimming and J lost 0 bases; unmatched junction nucleotides: 9. CDR3 coding DNA: TGTGCCAGCAGCTCCACCGAACTAGCGGGGGGGTACTCCTACAATGAGCAGTTCTTC. Protein: CASSSTELAGGYSYNEQFF. Full variable domain (missing parts from reference TRBV11-2 and TRBJ2-1): EAGVAQSPRYKIIEKRQSVAFWCNPISGHATLYWYQQILGQGPKLLIQFQNNGVVDDSQLPKDRFSAERLKGVDSTLKIQPAKLEDSAVYLCASSSTELAGGYSYNEQFFGPGTRLTVL.

This sequence joins TRBV6-2 or TRBV6-3 and TRBJ1-2; TRBD1 matches at 8 bases. The CDR3 has 15 residues. Germline CDR1 is MNHEY and CDR2 is SVGEGT. With V trimmed by 5 bases and J by 4 bases, 9 bases remained unmatched. The CDR3: CASSQWTGRSYGYTF. The CDR3 nucleotides are TGTGCCAGCAGTCAATGGACAGGGCGCTCCTATGGCTACACCTTC.

This clone came up a few times. This chain links TRBV4-2 with TRBJ1-2, with 9 nucleotides matching TRBD1. The CDR3 totals 16 residues. Germline values: CDR1 LGHNA, CDR2 YNFKEQ. Trimming removed 1 base from V and 0 bases from J; junction bases left unmatched: 3. The CDR3 DNA follows: TGTGCCAGCAGCCAAGGGGGACAGGGAACTAACTATGGCTACACCTTC. It translates to CASSQGGQGTNYGYTF.

The CDR3: CASSLEYRETQYF. As DNA, the CDR3 is TGCGCCAGCAGCTTGGAGTATAGAGAGACCCAGTACTTC. The rearrangement joins TRBV5-1 to TRBJ2-5; the D is unclear. V lost 0 bases to trimming and J lost 4 bases, with 7 bases between them. The germline gives CDR1 SGHRS, CDR2 YFSETQ. The CDR3 spans 13 residues.

As regards this clone: Different DNA sequences within this sample yield the same CDR3. The genes are TRBV2 and TRBJ1-5; weak D call: TRBD1 (5 bases). CDR3 length equals 13 residues. V dropped 6 bases and J dropped 0 bases, with 6 bases sitting between them. Germline CDR1 and CDR2: SNHLY and FYNNEI. The CDR3 bases are TGTGCCAGCAGGACAGATAGCAATCAGCCCCAGCATTTT. This gives the protein CASRTDSNQPQHF.

The V call is TRBV7-3, the J call TRBJ2-1, with TRBD1 identical over 8 bases. Germline values: CDR1 SGHTA, CDR2 FQGTGA. The CDR3 contains 12 residues. The ends lost 5 bases at V and 12 bases at J; junction bases unmatched: 6. The CDR3, as DNA: TGTGCCAGCAGCCCTCAGGGGGCAGCGCAGTTCTTC. This encodes CASSPQGAAQFF.

The chain links TRBV10-3 to TRBJ1-1, with a tentative D call TRBD1 (5 bases). The CDR3 extends over 14 amino acids. From germline, CDR1 is ENHRY and CDR2 SYGVKD. V lost 8 bases to trimming and J lost 4 bases, with 17 bases between them. The CDR3 bases are TGTGCCATCCAGGGTATTGATCGTACCACTGAAGCTTTCTTT. It translates to CAIQGIDRTTEAFF.